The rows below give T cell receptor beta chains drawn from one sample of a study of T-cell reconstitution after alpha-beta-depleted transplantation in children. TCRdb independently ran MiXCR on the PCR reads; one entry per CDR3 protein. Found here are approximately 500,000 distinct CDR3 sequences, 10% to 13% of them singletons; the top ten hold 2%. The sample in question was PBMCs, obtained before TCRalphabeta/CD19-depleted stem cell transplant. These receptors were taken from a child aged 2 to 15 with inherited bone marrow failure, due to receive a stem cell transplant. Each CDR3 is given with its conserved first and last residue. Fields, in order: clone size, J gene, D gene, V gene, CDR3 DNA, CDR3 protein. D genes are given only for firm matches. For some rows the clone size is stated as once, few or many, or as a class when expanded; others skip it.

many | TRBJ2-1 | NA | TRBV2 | TGTGCCAGCAGTGAAGGCCCCGTCCTATCCTACAATGAGCAGTTAATCCATGAGCAGTTCTTC | CASSEGPVLSYNEQLIHEQFF
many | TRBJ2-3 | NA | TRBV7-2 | TGTGCCAGCAGCTACATCACAGATACGCAGTATTTT | CASSYITDTQYF
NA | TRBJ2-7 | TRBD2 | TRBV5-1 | TGCGCCAGCAGCTTGGGTTGGGGGCGCTTCCGGCGGGAGGGCCCCTACGAGCAGTACTTC | CASSLGWGRFRREGPYEQYF
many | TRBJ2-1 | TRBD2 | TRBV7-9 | TGTGCCAGCAGCTTAGGGGTGCCACTAGCGGGCTACAATGAGCAGTTCTTC | CASSLGVPLAGYNEQFF
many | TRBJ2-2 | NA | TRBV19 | TGTGCCAGTAGTGTCTTTACCGGGGAGCTGTTTTTT | CASSVFTGELFF
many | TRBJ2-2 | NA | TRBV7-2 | TGTGCCAGCAGCTTAGAGGCGGTTTTCACCGGGGAGCTGTTTTTT | CASSLEAVFTGELFF
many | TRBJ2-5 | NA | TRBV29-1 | TGCAGCGTTGAAGCAGGGTCGGAGACCCAGTACTTC | CSVEAGSETQYF
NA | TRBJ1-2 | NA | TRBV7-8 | TGTGCCAGCAGTCTATTGGGCCGGGGGAGGCCTGGCTACACCTTC | CASSLLGRGRPGYTF
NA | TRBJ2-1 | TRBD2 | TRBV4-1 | TGCGCCAGCAGCCAAGAGCCACTAGCGGCCTACAATGAGCAGTTCTTC | CASSQEPLAAYNEQFF
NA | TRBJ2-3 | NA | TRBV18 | TGTGCCAGCTCACCCCGGGACAGCGGACTACTAATTGCAGATACGCAGTATTTT | CASSPRDSGLLIADTQYF
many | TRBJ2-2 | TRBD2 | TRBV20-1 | TGCAGTGCTAGCGGACTAGCGGGAGCCGGGGAGCTGTTTTTT | CSASGLAGAGELFF
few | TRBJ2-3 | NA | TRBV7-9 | TGTGCCAGCAGCTCCGTTCTAGACCCTTCCACAGATACGCAGTATTTT | CASSSVLDPSTDTQYF
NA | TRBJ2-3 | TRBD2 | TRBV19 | TGTGCCAGTAGTCTAATAGCGGGAGTGGCAGATACGCAGTATTTT | CASSLIAGVADTQYF
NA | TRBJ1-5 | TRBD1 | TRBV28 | TGTGCCAGCAGTGCCAATGCAGGGGGCCGCCATCAGCCCCAGCATTTT | CASSANAGGRHQPQHF
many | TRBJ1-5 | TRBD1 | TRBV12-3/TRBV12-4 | TGTGCCAGCAGCCGGACAGGCGGCGGTCAGCCCCAGCATTTT | CASSRTGGGQPQHF
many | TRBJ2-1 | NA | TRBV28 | TGTGCCAGCAGTTTAACCCTGTACAATGAGCAGTTCTTC | CASSLTLYNEQFF
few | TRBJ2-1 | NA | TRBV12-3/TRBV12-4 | TGTGCCAGCAGATTGGCGAGGGCTAGCACGGGAACTATCGATGAGCAGTTCTTC | CASRLARASTGTIDEQFF
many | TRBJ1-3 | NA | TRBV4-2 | TGTGCCAGCAGCCCCACGGGTCGGGCAGTTCGCTCTGGAAACACCATATATTTT | CASSPTGRAVRSGNTIYF
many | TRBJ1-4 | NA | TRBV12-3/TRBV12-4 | TGTGCCAGCAGTTCCGATCGGGGGCTTAATGAAAAACTGTTTTTT | CASSSDRGLNEKLFF
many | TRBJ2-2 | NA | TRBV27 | TGTGCCAGCAGTTTTCGCAGGGGAGACACCGGGGAGCTGTTTTTT | CASSFRRGDTGELFF
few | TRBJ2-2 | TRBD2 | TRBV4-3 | TGCGCCAGCAGCCAAGAGGCGGGAGAGAACACCGGGGAGCTGTTTTTT | CASSQEAGENTGELFF
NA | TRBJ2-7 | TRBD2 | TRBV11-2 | TGTGCCAGCAGCTCCCCACTTGGGGCGGGAGAACGGGAGCAGTACTTC | CASSSPLGAGEREQYF
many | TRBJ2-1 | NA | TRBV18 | TGTGCCAGCTCACCCCCACAGAGGAATGAGCAGTTCTTC | CASSPPQRNEQFF
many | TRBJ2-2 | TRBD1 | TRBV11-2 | TGTGCCAGCCGTCGGTTACAGGGGTTACGGACCGGGGAGCTGTTTTTT | CASRRLQGLRTGELFF
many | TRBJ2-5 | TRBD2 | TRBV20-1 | TGCAGTGCTAGGGGGACTAGCGGGAGGGAAGAGACCCAGTACTTC | CSARGTSGREETQYF
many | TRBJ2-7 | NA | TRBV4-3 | TGCGCCAGCAGCCAAGCCCCCTCCTACGAGCAGTACTTC | CASSQAPSYEQYF
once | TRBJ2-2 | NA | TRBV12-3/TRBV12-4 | TGTGCCAGCAGCAACCGACAGGAGGGTACCGGGGAGCTGTTTTTT | CASSNRQEGTGELFF
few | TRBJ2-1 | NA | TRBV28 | TGTGCCAGCAGTGAACTAGTGAATGAGCAGTTCTTC | CASSELVNEQFF
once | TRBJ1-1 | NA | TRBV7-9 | TGTGCCAGCAGCTTGCACAAGGGAAACACTGAAGCTTTCTTT | CASSLHKGNTEAFF
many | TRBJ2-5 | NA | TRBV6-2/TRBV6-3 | TGTGCCAGCAAAATCACGGAGACCCAGTACTTC | CASKITETQYF
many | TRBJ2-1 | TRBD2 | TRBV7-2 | TGTGCCAGCAGCTTAGCGGGAGGGCCGGGGTATGAGCAGTTCTTC | CASSLAGGPGYEQFF
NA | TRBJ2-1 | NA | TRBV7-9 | TGTGCCAGCAGCCGGACGGATCTGAGCTCCTACAATGAGCAGTTCTTC | CASSRTDLSSYNEQFF
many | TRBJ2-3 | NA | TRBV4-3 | TGCGCCAGCAGCCGGGGGGCGGGAGCGGGGACAGATACGCAGTATTTT | CASSRGAGAGTDTQYF
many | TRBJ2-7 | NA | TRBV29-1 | TGCAGCGTTGACAGCGGCAACTCCTACGAGCAGTACTTC | CSVDSGNSYEQYF
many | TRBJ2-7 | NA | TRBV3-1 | TGTGCCAGCAGCCCCTGGGGCAACTCCTACGAGCAGTACTTC | CASSPWGNSYEQYF
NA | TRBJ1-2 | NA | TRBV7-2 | TGTGCCAGCAGCTTAGTTCAGACAGCGGGGTATGGCTACACCTTC | CASSLVQTAGYGYTF
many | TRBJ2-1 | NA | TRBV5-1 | TGCGCCAGCAGCTTGGGGCGAAACAATGAGCAGTTCTTC | CASSLGRNNEQFF
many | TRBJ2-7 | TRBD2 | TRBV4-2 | TGTGCCAGCAGCCAACTCAGCGGGGTGCAACCCTACGAGCAGTACTTC | CASSQLSGVQPYEQYF
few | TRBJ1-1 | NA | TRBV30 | TGTGCCTGGAGTGTAATAGGCCGGGGGGACACTGAAGCTTTCTTT | CAWSVIGRGDTEAFF
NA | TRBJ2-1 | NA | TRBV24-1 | TGTGCCACCAGTGATTTGCGTGTAGGAAGCAATGAGCAGTTCTTC | CATSDLRVGSNEQFF
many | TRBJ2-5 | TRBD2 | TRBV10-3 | TGTGCCATCAGTGGATTAGCGGGATGGGAGACCCAGTACTTC | CAISGLAGWETQYF
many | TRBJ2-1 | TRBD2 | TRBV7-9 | TGTGCCAGCAGCTTAGGAGGTCTAGCGGCTGACGATGAGCAGTTCTTC | CASSLGGLAADDEQFF
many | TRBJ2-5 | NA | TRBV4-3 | TGCGCCAGCAGCCAAGAGGACTTCAAAAGGGAGACCCAGTACTTC | CASSQEDFKRETQYF
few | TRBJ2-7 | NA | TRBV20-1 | TGCAGTGCTAGCGAGCCATTACCTACGTCTCAGTACTTC | CSASEPLPTSQYF
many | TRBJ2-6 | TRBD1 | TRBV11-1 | TGTGCCAGCAGCTCGTTAGGGACAGCTAAACCCTCTGGGGCCAACGTCCTGACTTTC | CASSSLGTAKPSGANVLTF
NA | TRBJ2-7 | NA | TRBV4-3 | TGCGCCAGCAGCCAAGTCTACCCGTACTACGAGCAGTACTTC | CASSQVYPYYEQYF
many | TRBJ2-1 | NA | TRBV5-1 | TGCGCCAGCAGCTCGTGGACGGATACAAGCGATGAGCAGTTCTTC | CASSSWTDTSDEQFF
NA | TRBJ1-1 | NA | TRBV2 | TGTGCCAGCAGTCGAACAGGGGAAGCTTTCTTT | CASSRTGEAFF
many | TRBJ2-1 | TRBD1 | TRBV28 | TGTGCCAGCAGCCAGGGGACAGTCCCCAGGAGCTACAATGAGCAGTTCTTC | CASSQGTVPRSYNEQFF
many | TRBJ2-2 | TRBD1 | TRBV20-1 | TGCAGTGCTAAGGCGGGACAGGACACCGGGGAGCTGTTTTTT | CSAKAGQDTGELFF
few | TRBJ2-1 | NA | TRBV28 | TGTGCCAGCAGTAACCCCCGATACAATGAGCAGTTCTTC | CASSNPRYNEQFF
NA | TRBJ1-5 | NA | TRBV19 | TGTGCCAGCCGTCTTTACAATCAGCCCCAGCATTTT | CASRLYNQPQHF
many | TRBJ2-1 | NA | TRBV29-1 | TGCAGCGTTGGTCGCCTAAGCGCCACCTACAATGAGCAGTTCTTC | CSVGRLSATYNEQFF
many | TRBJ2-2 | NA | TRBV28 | TGTGCCAGCAAGCTTTCGGGCAGGGCCACCGGGGAGCTGTTTTTT | CASKLSGRATGELFF
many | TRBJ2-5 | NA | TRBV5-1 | TGCGCCAGCAGCTTACAGTCCGACCAAGAGACCCAGTACTTC | CASSLQSDQETQYF
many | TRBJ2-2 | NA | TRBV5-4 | TGTGCCAGCAGCCCCAGAAGCGGGGAGCTGTTTTTT | CASSPRSGELFF
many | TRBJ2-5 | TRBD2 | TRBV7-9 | TGTGCCAGCAGGTTGACTAGCGGTCGACAAGAGACCCAGTACTTC | CASRLTSGRQETQYF
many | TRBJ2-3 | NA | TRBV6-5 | TGTGCCAGCAGTTACAAGGGAGATACGCAGTATTTT | CASSYKGDTQYF
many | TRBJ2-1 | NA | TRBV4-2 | TGTGCCAGCAGCCAAGATCGGGCCTACTACAATGAGCAGTTCTTC | CASSQDRAYYNEQFF
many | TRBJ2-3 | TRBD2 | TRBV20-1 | TGCAGCCTCCTAGCGGGGTCCACAGATACGCAGTATTTT | CSLLAGSTDTQYF